Reported below is one T cell receptor (beta chain). Source study methods: Reference gene primer amplification gave nucleated cell count estimates. Sequencing was performed with immunoSEQ multiplex PCR; in TCRdb, only in-frame clones are kept and a portion is missing. D and trimming come from the DNA, and the V and J calls and clone size come from that table. The sample includes about 250,000 clones, roughly 85% seen only once; the top ten take approximately 9%. Participant-given clinical history determined each cohort assignment. The data were obtained in a study of blood T cell repertoires in COVID-19. Across the study: Sites across the United States, Italy and Spain contributed samples from acute and convalescent COVID-19. PBMCs, B-cell-depleted T cells, or T cells were the source of the cDNA or gDNA that made up the material.

CDR3 size: 15 residues. Germline V gene data show CDR1 as SGHRS and CDR2 as YFSETQ. V gave up 1 base and J gave up 1 base, with 10 bases separating them. The clonotype was recovered from a woman aged 45 to 65 with acute COVID-19. Sequenced sample: PBMCs or T cells enriched from blood (not recorded which). The chain couples TRBV5-1 to TRBJ2-3; TRBD2 is a possible D gene (5 bases). The CDR3 DNA follows: TGCGCCAGCAGCTTGTACCGGGGAGGCACAGATACGCAGTATTTT. Residues: CASSLYRGGTDTQYF.